Below are 18 T cell receptor beta chains sequenced from a single sample in a study of blood T cell repertoires in COVID-19. Profiling relied on immunoSEQ multiplex PCR, and the TCRdb table lists in-frame clones only, not all of them. The sample has tens of thousands of clones, 86% seen once. Sequenced input: PBMCs or T cells enriched from blood (not recorded which). These receptors were collected from a woman aged 45-65 years who had recovered from COVID-19.

This chain connects TRBV10-3 to TRBJ1-1; 7 bases line up with TRBD1. The CDR3 runs 13 residues. CDR1 is ENHRY and CDR2 is SYGVKD in the germline V gene. The ends lost 9 bases at V and 4 bases at J; junction bases unmatched: 8. CDR3 region: CAMHRGVGTEAFF. In DNA, the CDR3 is TGTGCCATGCACAGGGGAGTGGGCACTGAAGCTTTCTTT.

The rearrangement joins TRBV19 to TRBJ1-5, with 8 bases identical to TRBD1. This CDR3 has 15 residues. Losses at the gene ends were 5 bases for V and 2 bases for J; bases not matched to a gene: 5. The germline V gene encodes CDR1 LNHDA and CDR2 SQIVND (reference sequence). In DNA, the CDR3 is TGTGCCAGTAGTGATGACAGGGGAGGCAATCAGCCCCAGCATTTT. This codes for CASSDDRGGNQPQHF.

V gene TRBV29-1 combines with J gene TRBJ1-2, with 7 bases that match TRBD1. The CDR3 runs to 14 residues. Trimming removed 6 bases from V and 6 bases from J; junction bases left unmatched: 13. CDR1 and CDR2 from the germline V gene are SQVTM and ANQGSEA. The CDR3: CSVDRGQGFDGYTF. The CDR3 bases are TGCAGCGTCGATAGGGGGCAGGGGTTTGATGGCTACACCTTC.

The rearrangement joins TRBV4-1 to TRBJ2-2; 8 nucleotides align to TRBD1. V shed 4 bases and J 5 bases; nucleotides not matched to a gene: 15. Germline CDR1 MGHRA, CDR2 YSYEKL. This CDR3 comprises 18 residues. CDR3 in DNA: TGCGCCAGCAGCCCATCTAGATGGACAGGGTCCGGGACCGGGGAGCTGTTTTTT. Its protein product is CASSPSRWTGSGTGELFF.

The V gene is TRBV28, the J gene TRBJ2-4, with 7 bases lining up with TRBD1. Germline loops: CDR1 MDHEN, CDR2 SYDVKM. J lost 8 bases, V lost 2 bases, and 9 bases had no gene match. CDR3 length equals 15 residues. The CDR3 sequence: CASSLRNPGGYIQYF. Written as DNA, the CDR3 is TGTGCCAGCAGTTTAAGGAACCCAGGGGGTTACATTCAGTACTTC.

The chain combines TRBV5-1 with TRBJ2-5, with D maybe TRBD2 (6 bases). This CDR3 contains 15 residues. V lost 3 bases and J lost 1, with 13 bases in between. Germline CDR1 and CDR2: SGHRS and YFSETQ. The CDR3 DNA reads TGCGCCAGCAGCTACATACCGGAGGGCCAAGAGACCCAGTACTTC. Translating it yields CASSYIPEGQETQYF.

Here the CDR3 DNA reads TGTGCCAGCCACCCTCAGGGTAACTATGGCTACACCTTC. Protein: CASHPQGNYGYTF. V and J are TRBV19 and TRBJ1-2; D may be TRBD1 (5 bases). CDR1 LNHDA and CDR2 SQIVND come from the germline V gene (reference sequence). The CDR3 has 13 residues. The V end lost 9 bases, the J end lost 1 base, and 12 bases lay between the germline ends.

This clone was observed a single time. J is TRBJ2-1 and V is TRBV27, with 9 nucleotides matching TRBD2. V trimming: 6 bases; J trimming: 1 base; junction bases outside the gene matches: 4. The CDR3 contains 15 residues. The germline V gene encodes CDR1 MNHEY and CDR2 SMNVEV (reference sequence). The CDR3 DNA reads as TGTGCCAGCAGCCTAGCGGGGTCTTCCTACAATGAGCAGTTCTTC. It yields the protein CASSLAGSSYNEQFF.

The chain has TRBV5-4 and TRBJ2-7, with 9 bases identical to TRBD1. The CDR3 sequence is 14 residues long. V lost 4 bases to trimming and J lost 4 bases; unmatched junction nucleotides: 6. Germline V gene sequence: CDR1 SGHNT, CDR2 YYREEE (reference sequence). CDR3 sequence reads: CASSIQGAAYEQYF. Here the CDR3 DNA reads TGTGCCAGCAGCATACAGGGGGCAGCATACGAGCAGTACTTC. The variable domain in full, with the rest retrieved from reference TRBV5-4 and TRBJ2-7, is ETGVTQSPTHLIKTRGQQVTLRCSSQSGHNTVSWYQQALGQGPQFIFQYYREEENGRGNFPPRFSGLQFPNYSSELNVNALELDDSALYLCASSIQGAAYEQYFGPGTRLTVT.

V gene TRBV7-9 combines with J gene TRBJ1-2, with D unclear. V lost 0 bases and J lost 8, with 16 bases in between. Germline CDR1 SEHNR, CDR2 FQNEAQ (reference sequence). This CDR3 region has 15 residues. The CDR3 reads CASSLALRGRSGYTF. Written as DNA, the CDR3 is TGTGCCAGCAGCTTAGCGCTACGGGGTAGGAGCGGCTACACCTTC.

The chain has TRBV28 and TRBJ2-7, with D perhaps TRBD1 (5 bases). Germline assignment: CDR1 MDHEN and CDR2 SYDVKM. Trimming took off 3 bases at V and 1 base at J, with 16 bases between the two ends. The CDR3 length is 16 residues. CDR3 protein: CASSFPQGTGSYEQYF. CDR3 nucleotides: TGTGCCAGCAGTTTCCCCCAGGGTACCGGGTCCTACGAGCAGTACTTC.

The rearrangement joins TRBV10-3 to TRBJ2-5; a weak D match, TRBD2 (5 bases). This CDR3 has 12 residues. The V and J ends lost 8 bases and 8 bases respectively, with 15 bases between them. Germline-derived CDR1 and CDR2 are ENHRY and SYGVKD. The CDR3 DNA reads TGTGCCATCGGTCGGACTCTCAGCACCCAGTACTTC. Protein sequence: CAIGRTLSTQYF.

The chain joins TRBV5-1 to TRBJ2-6, with D perhaps matching TRBD2 (5 bases). The CDR3 has 16 residues. V lost 7 bases and J lost 1, with 15 bases in between. Germline CDR1 SGHRS, CDR2 YFSETQ. In DNA, the CDR3 is TGCGCCAGCCATGCGGGCATTTCTTCTGGGGCCAACGTCCTGACTTTC. Residues: CASHAGISSGANVLTF.

The gene calls are TRBV6-2 or TRBV6-3 and TRBJ1-2; 9 positions agree with TRBD1. The germline CDR1 and CDR2 sequences are MNHEY and SVGEGT. The junction had 2 bases not matched to a gene; V was cut back by 4 bases and J by 8 bases. The CDR3 loop spans 12 amino acids. CDR3 bases: TGTGCCAGCAGTTGGACAGGGGACGGCTACACCTTC. Residues: CASSWTGDGYTF.

CDR3 amino acids: CASSPRGEALKTDTQYF. The CDR3 region has the DNA TGCGCCAGCAGCCCTAGAGGGGAGGCCCTCAAGACAGATACGCAGTATTTT. The chain is built from TRBV4-1 and TRBJ2-3; D perhaps matches TRBD2 (6 bases). V lost 4 bases and J 3 bases, leaving 20 bases between the germline ends. CDR1 and CDR2 from the germline V gene are MGHRA and YSYEKL. This CDR3 region has 17 residues.

This clone was observed a single time. The chain employs TRBV4-3 and TRBJ2-5; TRBD1 matches 7 bases. Germline values: CDR1 LGHNA, CDR2 YSLEER. Trimming cost V 1 base and J 4 bases; bases outside gene matches: 3. The CDR3 consists of 14 residues. CDR3 DNA: TGCGCCAGCAGCCAAGGACAGGGTTCAGAGACCCAGTACTTC. Encoded protein: CASSQGQGSETQYF.

This clone was found a few times. V usage is TRBV5-4 and J usage is TRBJ2-1, with D perhaps matching TRBD1 (6 bases). CDR3 length equals 13 residues. Germline V gene data show CDR1 as SGHNT and CDR2 as YYREEE (reference sequence). V dropped 4 bases and J dropped 3 bases, with 8 bases sitting between them. DNA for the CDR3: TGTGCCAGCAGCGGGGGCCACTACAATGAGCAGTTCTTC. Translation gives CASSGGHYNEQFF.

The V gene is TRBV7-2, the J gene TRBJ2-2; tentative D call: TRBD2 (6 bases). This CDR3 comprises 15 residues. Germline V gene data show CDR1 as SGHTA and CDR2 as FQGNSA. Trimming stripped 5 bases from V and 5 bases from J, with 15 bases between. The CDR3 reads CASSRLASGTGELFF. CDR3 coding DNA: TGTGCCAGCAGCCGCCTAGCGTCGGGTACCGGGGAGCTGTTTTTT.